The rows below give T cell receptor beta chains drawn from one sample of a study of shared clonotypes between healthy human individuals. Some clones are missing from TCRdb's copy, which holds only in-frame ones; the method was immunoSEQ multiplex PCR. Here the sample spans 1.6 million or so clones, over 95% being singletons. The sample comprised naive CD4+ T cells sorted from blood. The receptor source for this set is a man aged 30 to 39 in good health. Each CDR3 is given with its conserved first and last residue. D genes are given only for firm matches. Expanded clones get a size class; other rows say once, few or many, or leave the size out.

TRBV18,-,-,TRBJ2-2,CASSPLRVAEITGELFF,TGTGCCAGCTCACCCCTTAGGGTAGCGGAGATCACCGGGGAGCTGTTTTTT
TRBV27,TRBD1,-,TRBJ2-6,CASSLSGGAGANVLTF,TGTGCCAGCAGTTTATCAGGGGGCGCTGGGGCCAACGTCCTGACTTTC
TRBV4-3,TRBD1,-,TRBJ1-1,CASSLMTGRNTEAFF,TGCGCCAGCAGCCTCATGACAGGGAGGAACACTGAAGCTTTCTTT
TRBV7-9,TRBD1,-,TRBJ2-7,CASNSPPGQGAYEQYF,TGTGCCAGCAACTCGCCCCCGGGACAGGGGGCTTACGAGCAGTACTTC
TRBV5-4,-,once,TRBJ1-2,CASSLGGNYGYTF,TGTGCCAGCAGCTTAGGAGGAAACTATGGCTACACCTTC
TRBV10-1,TRBD2,-,TRBJ2-1,CASSESGEGNEQFF,TGCGCCAGCAGTGAAAGCGGGGAGGGGAATGAGCAGTTCTTC
TRBV18,TRBD1,once,TRBJ2-1,CASSPGTGGDEQFF,TGTGCCAGCTCACCAGGGACAGGGGGTGATGAGCAGTTCTTC
TRBV27,TRBD2,once,TRBJ2-7,CASSFRTSGYYEQYF,TGTGCCAGCAGTTTCCGGACTAGCGGGTACTACGAGCAGTACTTC
TRBV28,TRBD2,-,TRBJ2-7,CASSFSGPTGAYEQYF,TGTGCCAGCAGTTTTAGCGGGCCTACCGGAGCCTACGAGCAGTACTTC
TRBV29-1,-,-,TRBJ2-2,CSVGATGELFF,TGCAGCGTCGGGGCAACCGGGGAGCTGTTTTTT
TRBV7-9,-,-,TRBJ1-4,CASTVAGRAGEKLFF,TGTGCCAGCACCGTAGCGGGCAGGGCCGGTGAAAAACTGTTTTTT
TRBV28,TRBD1,-,TRBJ1-1,CASSLGQGRTEAFF,TGTGCCAGCAGTTTAGGACAGGGAAGGACTGAAGCTTTCTTT
TRBV28,-,once,TRBJ2-3,CASRGGRRADTQYF,TGTGCCAGCCGAGGGGGGAGGAGGGCAGATACGCAGTATTTT
TRBV2,-,-,TRBJ2-7,CASRSSLGEDEQYF,TGTGCCAGCAGGTCTTCATTGGGGGAGGACGAGCAGTACTTC
TRBV28,TRBD1,-,TRBJ2-1,CASSPPNRGTEQFF,TGTGCCAGCAGTCCTCCCAACAGGGGCACTGAGCAGTTCTTC
TRBV2,-,-,TRBJ2-2,CASSAAKTGELFF,TGTGCCAGCAGTGCGGCCAAAACCGGGGAGCTGTTTTTT
TRBV11-3,TRBD2,-,TRBJ2-1,CASSLVLAANSYNEQFF,TGTGCCAGCAGCTTAGTTCTAGCGGCCAACTCCTACAATGAGCAGTTCTTC
TRBV28,-,-,TRBJ2-5,CASSLSGRETQYF,TGTGCCAGCAGTTTATCAGGGAGGGAGACCCAGTACTTC
TRBV29-1,TRBD1,-,TRBJ2-5,CSVRQGKQETQYF,TGCAGCGTAAGACAGGGGAAACAAGAGACCCAGTACTTC
TRBV19,-,-,TRBJ1-3,CASSIGAGNTIYF,TGTGCCAGTAGTATAGGGGCTGGAAACACCATATATTTT
TRBV5-1,TRBD1,-,TRBJ2-7,CASSLESGQTYEQYF,TGCGCCAGCAGCTTAGAATCGGGACAGACCTACGAGCAGTACTTC
TRBV18,TRBD2,-,TRBJ2-3,CASSPLAALTDTQYF,TGTGCCAGCTCTCCACTAGCGGCCCTTACAGATACGCAGTATTTT
TRBV7-9,-,-,TRBJ2-1,CATSGYNEQFF,TGTGCCACGTCGGGTTACAATGAGCAGTTCTTC
TRBV28,-,-,TRBJ1-4,CASSLRRDREKLFF,TGTGCCAGCAGTTTAAGGAGGGACCGGGAAAAACTGTTTTTT
TRBV11-3,-,-,TRBJ2-7,CASSKGLTYEQYF,TGTGCCAGCAGCAAGGGACTTACCTACGAGCAGTACTTC
TRBV7-9,TRBD1,-,TRBJ1-4,CASSTLSRGPANEKLFF,TGTGCCAGCAGCACCCTGAGCAGGGGGCCCGCTAATGAAAAACTGTTTTTT
TRBV7-9,-,-,TRBJ1-1,CASSQMGGPGTEAFF,TGTGCCAGCAGCCAGATGGGGGGCCCTGGCACTGAAGCTTTCTTT
TRBV5-1,-,-,TRBJ2-7,CASSPDRRLYEQYF,TGCGCCAGCAGCCCGGACAGAAGACTGTACGAGCAGTACTTC
TRBV28,-,-,TRBJ1-5,CASRGWEQGNQPQHF,TGTGCCAGCAGGGGTTGGGAACAGGGCAATCAGCCCCAGCATTTT
TRBV7-9,-,once,TRBJ2-1,CASSPNWGPLDSNEQFF,TGTGCCAGCAGCCCCAATTGGGGGCCTCTTGATAGCAATGAGCAGTTCTTC
TRBV28,-,-,TRBJ2-7,CASTLGLAPYEQYF,TGTGCCAGCACCTTAGGGCTAGCTCCGTACGAGCAGTACTTC
TRBV10-2,TRBD1,-,TRBJ1-1,CASTPRGGLGTEAFF,TGCGCCAGCACCCCTCGAGGGGGCCTGGGCACTGAAGCTTTCTTT
TRBV5-8,-,-,TRBJ2-7,CASSLGTREPSNYEQYF,TGTGCCAGCAGCTTGGGGACGAGGGAGCCCTCGAACTACGAGCAGTACTTC
TRBV5-8,-,-,TRBJ2-7,CASTKGRNYEQYF,TGTGCCAGCACCAAAGGACGGAACTACGAGCAGTACTTC
TRBV27,-,-,TRBJ2-2,CASSFAAGFATGELFF,TGTGCCAGCAGTTTTGCGGCGGGATTCGCCACCGGGGAGCTGTTTTTT
TRBV25-1,TRBD1,-,TRBJ2-5,CASSDLGQGKWETQYF,TGTGCCAGCAGTGATTTAGGACAGGGGAAGTGGGAGACCCAGTACTTC
TRBV7-3,-,-,TRBJ2-5,CASSLATQETQYF,TGTGCCAGCAGCTTAGCTACGCAAGAGACCCAGTACTTC
TRBV5-1,TRBD2,-,TRBJ2-1,CASRNSGSLGEQFF,TGCGCCAGCAGGAATAGCGGGAGTCTCGGTGAGCAGTTCTTC
TRBV10-1,-,-,TRBJ1-1,CASSESAPGGSGYTEAFF,TGCGCCAGCAGTGAGTCGGCCCCGGGAGGGTCCGGTTACACTGAAGCTTTCTTT
TRBV25-1,-,-,TRBJ2-7,CALGNLGAGNAYEQYF,TGTGCCCTAGGTAACTTGGGGGCAGGGAATGCCTACGAGCAGTACTTC
TRBV5-4,-,-,TRBJ2-7,CASSLVLGEQYF,TGTGCCAGCAGCTTGGTGTTAGGCGAGCAGTACTTC
TRBV11-2,TRBD1,-,TRBJ2-4,CASSINFAGTGITIQYF,TGTGCCAGCAGCATAAACTTTGCCGGGACAGGTATCACCATTCAGTACTTC
TRBV29-1,-,-,TRBJ2-5,CSAEGQGSATQYF,TGCAGCGCCGAAGGGCAGGGTAGTGCGACCCAGTACTTC
TRBV19,TRBD2,-,TRBJ2-4,CASSILVGTNENIQYF,TGTGCCAGTAGTATTCTAGTTGGGACTAACGAAAACATTCAGTACTTC
TRBV30,TRBD2,-,TRBJ2-3,CAWSFSSSGGFDTQYF,TGTGCCTGGAGTTTTTCCTCTAGCGGGGGGTTCGATACGCAGTATTTT
TRBV2,-,-,TRBJ2-5,CASSERQQETQYF,TGTGCCAGCAGTGAACGACAGCAAGAGACCCAGTACTTC
TRBV5-1,-,-,TRBJ2-5,CASSLVIARKETQYF,TGCGCCAGCAGCTTGGTAATAGCGAGAAAAGAGACCCAGTACTTC
TRBV9,-,-,TRBJ2-7,CASSGDPGSTYEQYF,TGTGCCAGCAGCGGGGATCCCGGGAGCACCTACGAGCAGTACTTC
TRBV9,TRBD2,-,TRBJ2-1,CASSVDGRLADYNEQFF,TGTGCCAGCAGCGTAGACGGTCGACTAGCGGACTACAATGAGCAGTTCTTC
TRBV28,TRBD2,-,TRBJ2-6,CASSLLAGLNVLTF,TGTGCCAGCAGTTTACTAGCGGGTCTCAACGTCCTGACTTTC
TRBV28,-,-,TRBJ2-7,CASSSGWYEQYF,TGTGCCAGCAGTTCCGGTTGGTACGAGCAGTACTTC
TRBV19,TRBD1,-,TRBJ2-7,CASSTQTRQGDEQYF,TGTGCCAGTAGTACTCAAACACGACAGGGGGACGAGCAGTACTTC
TRBV2,-,-,TRBJ2-6,CASSEWGRERISGANVLTF,TGTGCCAGCAGTGAGTGGGGCAGGGAGCGGATCTCTGGGGCCAACGTCCTGACTTTC
TRBV7-2,TRBD2,-,TRBJ2-3,CASSTPRLAAGGVDTQYF,TGTGCCAGCAGCACCCCTCGACTAGCTGCGGGAGGTGTCGATACGCAGTATTTT
TRBV2,-,-,TRBJ2-5,CASSDPTRGPYLETQYF,TGTGCCAGCAGTGACCCCACTAGAGGCCCTTACCTAGAGACCCAGTACTTC
TRBV30,TRBD2,-,TRBJ2-7,CAWSSGVYEQYF,TGTGCCTGGAGTAGCGGGGTTTACGAGCAGTACTTC
TRBV30,TRBD2,-,TRBJ2-7,CAWRYPAGLSYEQYF,TGTGCCTGGAGGTACCCAGCGGGGCTCTCCTACGAGCAGTACTTC
TRBV4-3,-,-,TRBJ1-2,CASSQDSSEFYGYTF,TGCGCCAGCAGCCAAGACTCCTCGGAGTTCTATGGCTACACCTTC
TRBV6-1,-,-,TRBJ2-1,CASSEARQSYNEQFF,TGTGCCAGCAGCGAAGCGAGACAATCCTACAATGAGCAGTTCTTC